This entry lists 8 T cell receptor beta chains sequenced from one sample in a study of circulating CD8 cells and anti-PD-1 response in melanoma. Live CD3+CD8+TCRalphabeta+ cells were sorted into four subsets by PD-1 and/or TIGIT. The QIAseq Immune Repertoire TCR panel built the libraries from approximately 15 ng of total RNA. TCRdb analysed the reads with MiXCR anew, one entry per CDR3 protein. This sample has about a thousand distinct CDR3 sequences; about 9% occur once, and the top ten carry roughly 15%. The sequencing used CD8+ T cells from PBMCs, collected at baseline or after one month of anti-PD-1 therapy (not recorded which). The receptors here all came from a human donor with melanoma.

About this clonotype itself: The conserved final phenylalanine or tryptophan is absent from the CDR3, which likely points to a read error. The chain recombines TRBV20-1 with TRBJ2-1; 9 nucleotides agree with TRBD1. V shed 2 bases and J 0 bases; nucleotides not matched to a gene: 5. The CDR3 covers 16 residues. Per germline, CDR1 DFQATT and CDR2 SNEGSKA (reference sequence). The CDR3 sequence is CSARRQGGPSYNEQFL. The CDR3 bases are TGCAGTGCTAGACGACAGGGGGGCCCCTCCTACAATGAGCAGTTCCTC.

By share of the sample, this clonotype is medium-sized (0.01 to 0.1%). The gene calls are TRBV12-3 or TRBV12-4 and TRBJ2-5; 10 positions agree with TRBD1. The V and J ends lost 7 bases and 5 bases, in that order; junction bases with no gene match: 7. This CDR3 has 14 amino acids. CDR3 coding DNA: TGTGCCAGCACTAGAGACAGGGGGCACGAGACCCAGTACTTC. Protein: CASTRDRGHETQYF.

By share, this clonotype counts as large. The rearrangement links TRBV4-1 to TRBJ2-5, with 10 bases aligning to TRBD2. The CDR3 has 17 residues. Germline V CDR1 and CDR2: MGHRA, YSYEKL. Trimming took 3 bases from V and 2 from J; bases not matched to a gene: 9. CDR3 DNA: TGCGCCAGCAGCCACCCACTAGCGGGGTATCGGCAAGAGACCCAGTACTTC. This gives the protein CASSHPLAGYRQETQYF.

This clonotype is classed as medium-sized (0.01 to 0.1%). V and J are TRBV19 and TRBJ1-1, with D tentatively TRBD1 (6 bases). The CDR3 consists of 15 residues. V lost 2 bases and J lost 5, with 15 bases in between. Germline CDR1 reads LNHDA; CDR2 reads SQIVND (reference sequence). Written as DNA, the CDR3 is TGTGCCAGTAGTATATTTGGCAGGGGTGAGACTGAAGCTTTCTTT. Residues: CASSIFGRGETEAFF.

This clonotype ranks as medium-sized. V is TRBV5-4 and J is TRBJ2-1; no definite D call. Germline CDR1 and CDR2: SGHNT and YYREEE (reference sequence). Trimming stripped 4 bases from V and 1 base from J, with 6 bases between. There are 13 residues in the CDR3. CDR3 sequence (DNA): TGTGCCAGCAGCCCCCCTTCCTACAATGAGCAGTTCTTC. Its translation: CASSPPSYNEQFF.

By share, this clonotype counts as large (0.1 to 1%). This chain connects TRBV10-2 to TRBJ2-3; 8 nucleotides align to TRBD1. V lost 6 bases and J lost 4; bases outside the gene matches: 6. This CDR3 has 14 residues. CDR1 is WSHSY and CDR2 is SAAADI in the germline V gene. CDR3 sequence (DNA): TGCGCCAGCAGCCAGGGGGCGAAGGCAGATACGCAGTATTTT. Protein: CASSQGAKADTQYF.

In its sample, this clonotype ranks as medium-sized. The V call is TRBV28, the J call TRBJ2-7, with 7 bases fitting TRBD2. Germline CDR1 MDHEN, CDR2 SYDVKM. J gave up 0 bases and V 5 bases, and 19 bases lay outside the gene matches. The CDR3 extends over 19 amino acids. The CDR3 loop reads CASSGPEGGSRFSSYEQYF. The CDR3 DNA reads TGTGCCAGCAGTGGGCCGGAGGGAGGGTCTAGGTTCAGCTCCTACGAGCAGTACTTC.

For the CDR3, the DNA is TGTGCCAGCAGTTCTGGGGGGCAATACGAGCAGTACTTC. Encoded protein: CASSSGGQYEQYF. The chain combines TRBV28 with TRBJ2-7; the D call may be TRBD1 or TRBD2 (6 bases each). The CDR3 totals 13 residues. CDR1 MDHEN and CDR2 SYDVKM come from the germline V gene. The V end was cut by 4 bases, the J end by 4 bases, with 11 bases between.